Detailed here is one T cell receptor beta chain. This record comes from a study of immune characterization of retroperitoneal liposarcoma. TCRdb fed the PCR reads into MiXCR, producing one record per CDR3 protein. This sample has around 12,000 distinct CDR3 sequences, with approximately 50% found just once. The junction had 13 bases not matched to a gene; V was cut back by 1 base and J by 13 bases. The CDR3 consists of 15 residues. The J gene is TRBJ2-1, the V gene TRBV12-3 or TRBV12-4; 7 bases align to TRBD2. This TCR was recovered from a female donor with retroperitoneal liposarcoma. Material: tumor tissue. CDR3 DNA sequence: TGTGCCAGCAGTTTAGGGGAAGAGCGGGATGGCATTCAGTTCTTC. Encoded protein: CASSLGEERDGIQFF.